This entry lists 18 T cell receptor beta chains sequenced from one sample in a study of post-analysis software for immune sequencing data. Unique molecular identifiers featured in each of the TCR beta cDNA libraries. TCRdb re-called the PCR reads through MiXCR, storing one row per CDR3 protein. The repertoire holds approximately 690,000 distinct CDR3 sequences, 55% to 60% seen once, with approximately 10% in the top ten. Their specific antigens are unknown. Study-level results: Relative to controls, patients had about five TRBV segments at higher frequency, with TRBV5-6, TRBV5-1 and TRBV20-1 among these.

Sequencing was performed on blood. These receptors were collected from a girl aged 2 to 9 with multiple sclerosis.

As regards this clonotype: The junction does not match germline at one end; this may be a read error. This sequence joins TRBV5-1 and TRBJ1-1; maybe TRBD1 (5 bases). The CDR3 loop spans 15 amino acids. CDR1 is SGHRS, CDR2 YFSETQ, per germline. CDR3 amino acids: CASSLVGGGNTEAFF. The CDR3 DNA is TGTGCCAGCAGCTTAGTCGGGGGGGGTAACACTGAAGCTTTCTTT.

This clonotype was detected a few times. The chain links TRBV12-3 or TRBV12-4 to TRBJ2-3; D may be TRBD1 (5 bases). V dropped 5 bases and J dropped 2 bases, with 11 bases sitting between them. This CDR3 comprises 14 residues. The CDR3 reads CASSIRQTTDTQYF. The CDR3 nucleotides read TGTGCCAGCAGTATCAGACAGACCACAGATACGCAGTATTTT.

The chain couples TRBV7-2 to TRBJ2-7, with TRBD2 matching 8 bases. The CDR3 is 15 residues long. CDR1 and CDR2 from the germline V gene are SGHTA and FQGNSA. J was trimmed by 2 bases and V by 1 base; bases with no gene match: 4. The CDR3 bases are TGTGCCAGCAGCTTAGGAGCGGGGGACCCCTACGAGCAGTACTTC. The encoded protein is CASSLGAGDPYEQYF.

The chain joins TRBV29-1 to TRBJ2-7, with unresolved D. The CDR3 covers 13 residues. Trimming removed 7 bases from V and 2 bases from J, with 15 bases in between. The germline V gene encodes CDR1 SQVTM and CDR2 ANQGSEA. This chain's CDR3 is CSARGLNPYEQYF. CDR3 DNA sequence: TGCAGCGCACGAGGCCTGAACCCCTACGAGCAGTACTTC.

CDR3 sequence (DNA): TGTGCCAGCAGCCCTAGCGGGAGGGCCAGGACCTACGAGCAGTTCTTC. Its protein is CASSPSGRARTYEQFF. The chain uses TRBV7-9 and TRBJ2-1; 12 bases are a match to TRBD2. Germline CDR1 is SEHNR and CDR2 is FQNEAQ (reference sequence). The CDR3 length is 16 residues. J gave up 10 bases and V 5 bases, and 12 bases lay outside the gene matches.

The chain uses TRBV29-1 and TRBJ2-5, with D perhaps matching TRBD2 (5 bases). Germline V gene sequence: CDR1 SQVTM, CDR2 ANQGSEA. Trimming cost V 2 bases and J 5 bases, with 15 bases left between them. The CDR3 loop spans 14 amino acids. Here the CDR3 DNA reads TGCAGCGTTGAACCCGCACCCACGGGGGAGACCCAGTACTTC. Protein product: CSVEPAPTGETQYF.

The chain has TRBV12-3 or TRBV12-4 and TRBJ1-6; TRBD1 is a possible D gene (6 bases). V gave up 1 base and J gave up 7 bases, with 11 bases separating them. The length of the CDR3 is 15 residues. The CDR3 coding sequence is TGTGCCAGCAGTTTAGAACAGGGAGGCAATTCACCCCTCCACTTT. It yields the protein CASSLEQGGNSPLHF.

This clonotype has just a few counts. This chain uses TRBV29-1 with TRBJ2-4; 9 nucleotides match TRBD1. The CDR3 is 15 residues long. Germline trimming cut 1 base from V and 6 bases from J; bases unmatched to any gene: 7. Germline V gene data show CDR1 as SQVTM and CDR2 as ANQGSEA. CDR3 sequence (DNA): TGCAGCGTTGAAGGGGACCGGACAGGGGCAAACATTCAGTACTTC. Translation: CSVEGDRTGANIQYF.

CDR3 bases: TGCAGTGCTAGAAACGGACAGGGGGTATCGAGAGAGCAGTACTTC. Protein: CSARNGQGVSREQYF. This chain connects TRBV20-1 to TRBJ2-7, with 10 bases lining up with TRBD1. After removal of 2 bases from V and 7 bases from J, the junction contained 11 bases not matched to a gene. Germline V lookup: CDR1 DFQATT, CDR2 SNEGSKA (reference sequence). CDR3 size: 15 residues.

V gene TRBV4-1 combines with J gene TRBJ2-1, with TRBD1 matching 9 bases. With V trimmed by 1 base and J by 9 bases, 4 bases remained unmatched. The germline CDR1 and CDR2 sequences are MGHRA and YSYEKL. The CDR3 has 14 residues. CDR3 protein: CASSQGTGVREQFF. The DNA for the CDR3 is TGCGCCAGCAGCCAAGGGACAGGGGTTCGTGAGCAGTTCTTC.

The rearrangement joins TRBV29-1 to TRBJ2-7; 10 nucleotides align to TRBD1. This CDR3 contains 13 residues. In germline, CDR1 is SQVTM, CDR2 ANQGSEA. The V gene end was trimmed by 2 bases and the J gene end by 3 bases; junction bases not matched to a gene: 1. This CDR3 is CSVERDRGYEQYF. The CDR3 coding sequence is TGCAGCGTTGAACGGGACAGGGGCTACGAGCAGTACTTC.

In its sample, this clonotype was seen a few times. The rearrangement joins TRBV11-2 to TRBJ2-6, with D perhaps matching TRBD1 or TRBD2 (6 bases each). Germline assignment: CDR1 SGHAT and CDR2 FQNNGV. The ends were cut back, 4 bases at V and 3 bases at J, with 22 bases in the middle. The CDR3 loop spans 19 amino acids. This CDR3 is CASSYKWGALKVGANVLTF. CDR3 sequence (DNA): TGTGCCAGCAGCTACAAATGGGGGGCGCTGAAGGTTGGGGCCAACGTCCTGACTTTC. The full variable domain, its missing parts supplied by reference TRBV11-2 and TRBJ2-6, is EAGVAQSPRYKIIEKRQSVAFWCNPISGHATLYWYQQILGQGPKLLIQFQNNGVVDDSQLPKDRFSAERLKGVDSTLKIQPAKLEDSAVYLCASSYKWGALKVGANVLTFGAGSRLTVL.

The chain recombines TRBV3-1 with TRBJ2-7, with 9 nucleotides matching TRBD2. The CDR3 totals 16 residues. Germline CDR1 LGHDT, CDR2 YNNKEL (reference sequence). V lost 0 bases and J lost 0; bases outside the gene matches: 3. DNA of the CDR3: TGTGCCAGCAGCCAAGATTCGGGACTAGCCTCCTACGAGCAGTACTTC. This sequence encodes CASSQDSGLASYEQYF.

This chain joins TRBV9 and TRBJ1-4; the D gene is possibly TRBD1 (5 bases). The germline CDR1 and CDR2 sequences are SGDLS and YYNGEE. V gave up 3 bases and J gave up 5 bases, with 11 bases separating them. The CDR3 loop spans 14 amino acids. The CDR3 sequence: CASSGDSYNEKLFF. The DNA for the CDR3 is TGTGCCAGCAGCGGCGACAGTTACAATGAAAAACTGTTTTTT.

Only a few counts were recorded for this clonotype. The V and J genes are TRBV3-1 and TRBJ2-7; 7 positions agree with TRBD2. The CDR3 loop spans 16 amino acids. Germline V gene lookup returns CDR1 LGHDT and CDR2 YNNKEL (reference sequence). Unmatched junction bases numbered 9, after V lost 4 bases and J lost 0 bases. CDR3 protein: CASSRLSGERSYEQYF. In DNA form, the CDR3 reads TGTGCCAGCAGCCGACTGAGCGGGGAACGCTCCTACGAGCAGTACTTC.

This chain uses TRBV3-1 with TRBJ2-1, with TRBD2 as a possible D gene (5 bases). Germline CDR1 and CDR2: LGHDT and YNNKEL (reference sequence). Trimming stripped 0 bases from V and 7 bases from J, with 16 bases between. This CDR3 is built from 16 residues. The CDR3 is CASSQDPGVRGNEQFF. The CDR3 DNA follows: TGTGCCAGCAGCCAAGATCCCGGGGTTCGCGGTAATGAGCAGTTCTTC.

V and J are TRBV7-6 and TRBJ2-2, with TRBD2 identical over 16 bases. The germline CDR1 and CDR2 sequences are SGHVS and FNYEAQ. The junction had 9 bases not matched to a gene; V was cut back by 4 bases and J by 7 bases. There are 18 residues in the CDR3. As DNA, the CDR3 is TGTGCCAGCAGCTCCGGGACTAGCGGGGGGGCCTTCGGCGGGGAGCTGTTTTTT. This gives the protein CASSSGTSGGAFGGELFF.

The chain links TRBV20-1 to TRBJ2-1; 10 positions match TRBD2. Germline loops: CDR1 DFQATT, CDR2 SNEGSKA (reference sequence). This CDR3 comprises 15 residues. Unmatched junction bases numbered 13, after V lost 6 bases and J lost 8 bases. CDR3 nucleotides: TGCAGTGCATCAAATAGCGGGAGGAAGGGTCATGAGCAGTTCTTC. Protein product: CSASNSGRKGHEQFF.